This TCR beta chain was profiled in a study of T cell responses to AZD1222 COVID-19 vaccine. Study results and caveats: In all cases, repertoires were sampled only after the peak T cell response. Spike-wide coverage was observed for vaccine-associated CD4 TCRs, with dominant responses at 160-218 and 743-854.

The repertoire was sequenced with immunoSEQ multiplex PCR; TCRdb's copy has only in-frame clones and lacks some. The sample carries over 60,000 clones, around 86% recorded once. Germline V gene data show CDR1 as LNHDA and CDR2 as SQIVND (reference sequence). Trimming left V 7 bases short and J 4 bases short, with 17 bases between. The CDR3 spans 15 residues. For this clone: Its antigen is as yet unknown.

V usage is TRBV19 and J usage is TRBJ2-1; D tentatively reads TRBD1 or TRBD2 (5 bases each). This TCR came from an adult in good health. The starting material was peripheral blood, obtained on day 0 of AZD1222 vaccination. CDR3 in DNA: TGTGCCAGTAACCCCCCGGGGCCGGAATACAATGAGCAGTTCTTC. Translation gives CASNPPGPEYNEQFF.